This TCR beta chain derives from a study of tumor-infiltrating lymphocytes in primary liver carcinoma. The wider study: The patient population consisted of men and women between 30 and 69 years of age.

The study co-extracted DNA and RNA from about 21-30 mg of unsorted bulk tissue. From approximately 550 ng of total RNA, TCR beta-specific cDNA was reverse-transcribed using a constant-region primer. Sequencing libraries for TCR beta derived from three nested multiplex PCR rounds that used slightly modified ARM-PCR. Forward primers for TRBV1-TRBV30 and a C-beta reverse primer served the first two PCR rounds, at 10 cycles each. TCRdb analysed the multiplex PCR reads with MiXCR anew, one entry per CDR3 protein. The sample gives about 20,000 distinct CDR3 sequences, around 72% of which show up once; roughly two fifths is in the top ten. There are 16 residues in the CDR3. CDR1 and CDR2 from the germline V gene are SEHNR and FQNEAQ (reference sequence). About this clonotype itself: One end of the junction fails to match germline, which may point to a read error.

Sequencing used liver tumor tissue from sampling region 1. As to subset: tumor region T1, superior pole. This chain links TRBV7-9 with TRBJ2-3; no clear D gene. The receptor's source is a man between 35 and 55 years old with primary liver carcinoma and hepatitis B virus infection. CDR3 in amino acids: CASSSNTGALADTQYF. As DNA, the CDR3 is TGCGCCAGCAGCTCCAACACCGGCGCGCTTGCAGATACGCAGTATTTT.